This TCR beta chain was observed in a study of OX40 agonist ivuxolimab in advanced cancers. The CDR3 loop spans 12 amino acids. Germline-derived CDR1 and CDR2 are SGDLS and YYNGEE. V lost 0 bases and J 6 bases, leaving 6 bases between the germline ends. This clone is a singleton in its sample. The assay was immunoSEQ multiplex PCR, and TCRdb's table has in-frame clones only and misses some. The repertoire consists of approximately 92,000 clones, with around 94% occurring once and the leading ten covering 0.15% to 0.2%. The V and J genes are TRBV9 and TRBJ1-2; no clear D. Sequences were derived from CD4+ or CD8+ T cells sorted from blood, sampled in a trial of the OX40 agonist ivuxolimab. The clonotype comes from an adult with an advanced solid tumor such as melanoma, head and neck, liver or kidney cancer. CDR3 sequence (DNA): TGTGCCAGCAGCGTAGGGGCGGATGGCTACACCTTC. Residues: CASSVGADGYTF. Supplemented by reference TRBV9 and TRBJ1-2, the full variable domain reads DSGVTQTPKHLITATGQRVTLRCSPRSGDLSVYWYQQSLDQGLQFLIQYYNGEERAKGNILERFSAQQFPDLHSELNLSSLELGDSALYFCASSVGADGYTFGSGTRLTVV.